This paragraph reports one T cell receptor beta chain. What it recognizes is unknown. This sample was taken from a study of cytomegalovirus exposure and HLA in healthy donors. The study's findings and limits: The study designated fewer than 200 TCR beta chains cytomegalovirus-associated.

In germline, CDR1 is SEHNR, CDR2 FQNEAQ (reference sequence). The CDR3 extends over 14 amino acids. Trimming took off 6 bases at V and 0 bases at J, with 12 bases between the two ends. The PCR was carried out with 60 Vbeta primers and 13 Jbeta primers. Per the original methods: Among the unique TCR beta chains that a later analysis counted, about 85 million in all, 9.5 million to 11 million were shared. Repertoires were generated with immunoSEQ multiplex PCR, while TCRdb's copy carries only in-frame clones and drops some. The V and J calls and clone size are taken from that table; D and trimming were inferred from the DNA. The data show over 200,000 clones, 85% seen once. Each donor was nominally healthy when sampled (though unrecorded immune exposures were likely). This donor had no CMV serostatus on record.

Sequencing was carried out using PBMCs. The rearrangement links TRBV7-9 to TRBJ2-7; maybe TRBD1 (6 bases). The receptor comes from a human donor in good health. The CDR3 here is CASSFNRDSYEQYF. DNA for the CDR3: TGTGCCAGCAGTTTCAACAGGGACTCCTACGAGCAGTACTTC. Drawing the rest from reference TRBV7-9 and TRBJ2-7, the complete variable domain is DTGVSQNPRHKITKRGQNVTFRCDPISEHNRLYWYRQTLGQGPEFLTYFQNEAQLEKSRLLSDRFSAERPKGSFSTLEIQRTEQGDSAMYLCASSFNRDSYEQYFGPGTRLTVT.